Listed here are 24 T cell receptor beta chains from one sample, sequenced in a study of CD8 T cells in ankylosing spondylitis. TCRdb called the 5' RACE reads again in MiXCR, with one record for every CDR3 protein. This sample yields about 35,000 distinct CDR3 sequences, of which 10% are seen a single time; more than 15% belongs to the top ten. The sample consisted of blood, either unsorted or a sorted T cell fraction (not recorded which). The receptor source for this set is a male donor with ankylosing spondylitis or in good health (not recorded which).

Ten or more counts support this clonotype. V usage is TRBV6-5 and J usage is TRBJ1-3; D gene ambiguous. Trimming stripped 0 bases from V and 0 bases from J, with 15 bases between. The V gene's germline CDR1 is MNHEY and CDR2 SVGAGI. This CDR3 is built from 18 residues. The CDR3: CASSYSRSVRFSGNTIYF. The CDR3 nucleotides are TGTGCCAGCAGTTACTCTAGAAGTGTCCGCTTCTCTGGAAACACCATATATTTT.

This clonotype was recorded at least ten times. The gene calls are TRBV6-5 and TRBJ1-1, with D unresolved. V shed 2 bases and J shed 5 bases, with 15 bases lying between them. CDR3 length equals 15 residues. Germline V lookup: CDR1 MNHEY, CDR2 SVGAGI. Here the CDR3 DNA reads TGTGCCAGCAGTTACACATTCGGCGACGGGACTGAAGCTTTCTTT. It encodes CASSYTFGDGTEAFF.

Ten or more counts support this clonotype. V is TRBV27 and J is TRBJ2-7; 9 bases line up with TRBD2. The CDR3 loop spans 14 amino acids. The ends lost 3 bases at V and 0 bases at J; junction bases unmatched: 0. Germline V gene lookup returns CDR1 MNHEY and CDR2 SMNVEV (reference sequence). In nucleotides, the CDR3 is TGTGCCAGCAGTTTTAGCGGGAGCTCCTACGAGCAGTACTTC. This sequence encodes CASSFSGSSYEQYF.

In its sample, this clonotype was seen many times. The gene calls are TRBV10-1 and TRBJ2-7, with D unresolved. Between the trimmed V and J ends, which lost 0 bases and 2 bases, there was a span of 11 bases. The CDR3 is 15 residues long. Germline CDR1 WNHNN, CDR2 SYGVQD (reference sequence). DNA for the CDR3: TGCGCCAGCAGTGAGTCGGCGGACGGTGCCTACGAGCAGTACTTC. Its protein product is CASSESADGAYEQYF.

This clonotype was seen at least ten times. The chain employs TRBV7-8 and TRBJ2-7; 7 bases line up with TRBD1. The CDR3 covers 14 residues. Germline CDR1 and CDR2: SGHVS and FQNEAQ. Trimming removed 0 bases from V and 4 bases from J; junction bases left unmatched: 3. In DNA, the CDR3 is TGTGCCAGCAGCTTAGCGGGCAGGGGGTACGAGCAGTACTTC. The encoded protein is CASSLAGRGYEQYF.

This clonotype was seen ten or more times. The genes are TRBV5-1 and TRBJ2-7; TRBD1 might be the D (6 bases). This CDR3 spans 11 amino acids. Trimming stripped 5 bases from V and 5 bases from J, with 8 bases between. CDR1 and CDR2 (germline): SGHRS, YFSETQ. CDR3 nucleotides: TGCGCCAGCAGGAACAGGGACGAGCAGTACTTC. As protein: CASRNRDEQYF.

This clonotype was seen many times. The chain uses TRBV29-1 and TRBJ2-7; perhaps D is TRBD1 or TRBD2 (5 bases each). This CDR3 is built from 12 residues. Germline V gives CDR1 SQVTM, CDR2 ANQGSEA. V dropped 3 bases and J dropped 2 bases, with 8 bases sitting between them. This chain's CDR3 is CSVEMGAYEQYF. CDR3 nucleotides: TGCAGCGTTGAGATGGGGGCCTACGAGCAGTACTTC.

This chain links TRBV5-6 with TRBJ2-5; 12 bases are shared with TRBD1. The V segment lost 4 bases and the J segment 4 bases; nucleotides outside the gene matches: 11. Germline V CDR1 and CDR2: SGHDT, YYEEEE. This CDR3 is built from 17 residues. The CDR3, as DNA: TGTGCCAGCAGCCCGGGGGGGACAGGGGGCTTCAGAGAGACCCAGTACTTC. As protein: CASSPGGTGGFRETQYF.

This clonotype was counted many times. The chain recombines TRBV5-6 with TRBJ2-7; D is perhaps TRBD2 (6 bases). The CDR3 sequence is 14 residues long. Germline V gene lookup returns CDR1 SGHDT and CDR2 YYEEEE. Trimming took off 1 base at V and 1 base at J, with 9 bases between the two ends. CDR3 nucleotides: TGTGCCAGCAGCTTGTTGGAGGGATCCTACGAGCAGTACTTC. This translates into CASSLLEGSYEQYF.

This clonotype was recorded at least ten times. This sequence joins TRBV20-1 and TRBJ2-7; no definite D call. Germline V gene sequence: CDR1 DFQATT, CDR2 SNEGSKA (reference sequence). V lost 3 bases to trimming and J lost 3 bases, with 9 bases between them. This CDR3 comprises 12 residues. The chain's CDR3 is CSASQNYYEQYF. The CDR3 DNA reads as TGCAGTGCTAGTCAAAATTACTACGAGCAGTACTTC.

This clonotype was recorded at least ten times. The V call is TRBV7-2, the J call TRBJ2-1; 14 bases fit TRBD2. Germline loops: CDR1 SGHTA, CDR2 FQGNSA. V was pared by 5 bases and J by 5 bases, with 8 bases of the junction left unmatched. The CDR3 is 17 residues long. Written as DNA, the CDR3 is TGTGCCAGCAGCCCGCGACTAGCGGGAGGGCCGGACAATGAGCAGTTCTTC. Protein sequence: CASSPRLAGGPDNEQFF.

This clonotype has only one observation. One junction end disagrees with the germline gene, perhaps due to a read error. The chain couples TRBV11-1 to TRBJ2-3; no reliable D call. Germline CDR1 is SGHAT and CDR2 is FQDESV (reference sequence). CDR3 size: 14 residues. CDR3 sequence (DNA): TGTGCCAGCAGCTTAGAGGCAAGCAGAGATACGCAGTATTTT. Amino acid sequence: CASSLEASRDTQYF.

At least ten counts were recorded for this clonotype. The rearrangement uses TRBV11-3 and TRBJ2-2; no definite D call. Germline V CDR1 and CDR2: SGHNT, YENEEA. CDR3 length: 14 residues. V was trimmed by 1 base and J by 2 bases, leaving 5 bases between them. CDR3 nucleotides: TGTGCCAGCAGCTTAGGGCGCAACACCGGGGAGCTGTTTTTT. It codes for CASSLGRNTGELFF.

This clonotype was detected many times. The chain is built from TRBV4-1 and TRBJ2-7, with D perhaps matching TRBD1 (6 bases). With 0 bases removed from V and 6 bases from J, the gap between germline ends came to 15 bases. Germline CDR1 reads MGHRA; CDR2 reads YSYEKL. There are 15 residues in the CDR3. This chain's CDR3 is CASSQETGFNGEQYF. CDR3 nucleotides: TGCGCCAGCAGCCAAGAGACAGGATTTAACGGCGAGCAGTACTTC.

This clonotype was observed at least ten times. The J gene is TRBJ2-5, the V gene TRBV11-1; 11 bases map to TRBD2. The V gene end was trimmed by 6 bases and the J gene end by 2 bases; junction bases not matched to a gene: 14. Germline lookup yields CDR1 SGHAT and CDR2 FQDESV (reference sequence). The CDR3 consists of 18 residues. The CDR3 reads CASRTTSGGGVRQETQYF. As DNA, the CDR3 is TGTGCCAGCAGGACCACTAGCGGGGGTGGGGTTCGGCAAGAGACCCAGTACTTC.

This clonotype showed up many times. V is TRBV6-1 and J is TRBJ2-3, with 8 bases matching TRBD2. This CDR3 has 13 amino acids. Germline loops: CDR1 MNHNS, CDR2 SASEGT. Trimming took 6 bases from V and 4 from J; bases not matched to a gene: 3. The CDR3 nucleotides are TGTGCCAGCAGCGGGACTAGATCAGATACGCAGTATTTT. Protein: CASSGTRSDTQYF.

This clonotype came up many times. The J gene is TRBJ2-1, the V gene TRBV10-3, with 13 nucleotides matching TRBD2. Trimming took 4 bases from V and 10 from J; bases not matched to a gene: 13. Germline V lookup: CDR1 ENHRY, CDR2 SYGVKD. This CDR3 spans 17 amino acids. The DNA for the CDR3 is TGTGCCATCAGTGGGGGAGTAGGACTAGCGGGAGTACGCGAGCAGTTCTTC. Translation: CAISGGVGLAGVREQFF.

This clonotype is termed medium-sized. V usage is TRBV5-5 and J usage is TRBJ2-3; D is uncertain. V shed 0 bases and J shed 1 base, with 9 bases lying between them. The CDR3 sequence is 15 residues long. Germline V gene data show CDR1 as SGHKS and CDR2 as YYEKEE (reference sequence). The CDR3 loop reads CASSLVAVRTDTQYF. The CDR3 DNA reads TGTGCCAGCAGCTTGGTCGCCGTCCGCACAGATACGCAGTATTTT.

This clonotype was picked up many times. The chain carries TRBV29-1 and TRBJ1-1; D call uncertain. Germline loops: CDR1 SQVTM, CDR2 ANQGSEA. The V end was cut by 7 bases, the J end by 2 bases, with 8 bases between. CDR3 length equals 11 residues. CDR3 nucleotide sequence: TGCAGCGCAGACGTAAACACTGAAGCTTTCTTT. Amino acids: CSADVNTEAFF.

This clonotype was seen repeatedly, ten times or more. The chain combines TRBV7-8 with TRBJ2-5; 11 bases map to TRBD2. In germline, CDR1 is SGHVS, CDR2 FQNEAQ. The CDR3 sequence is 17 residues long. The V segment lost 2 bases and the J segment 5 bases; nucleotides outside the gene matches: 10. The CDR3 loop is CASSLPPGVAGGETQYF. The CDR3 nucleotides read TGTGCCAGCAGCTTACCACCCGGGGTAGCGGGAGGGGAGACCCAGTACTTC.

This clonotype was seen repeatedly, ten times or more. The chain carries TRBV27 and TRBJ2-2; tentative D call: TRBD1 (5 bases). This CDR3 spans 16 amino acids. The germline V and J ends were trimmed by 2 bases and 0 bases, with 10 bases remaining between them. The germline V gene encodes CDR1 MNHEY and CDR2 SMNVEV (reference sequence). The DNA for the CDR3 is TGTGCCAGCAGTTTAAGACAGAGCCCGAACACCGGGGAGCTGTTTTTT. This sequence encodes CASSLRQSPNTGELFF.

This clonotype was found many times. This rearrangement joins TRBV20-1 to TRBJ1-2; a possible D gene is TRBD1 (6 bases). The CDR3 covers 15 residues. The V and J ends lost 1 base and 4 bases respectively, with 16 bases between them. Germline V gene sequence: CDR1 DFQATT, CDR2 SNEGSKA (reference sequence). The CDR3 DNA is TGCAGTGCTAGAGTCATCGGACAGATCTTCTATGGCTACACCTTC. Translating it yields CSARVIGQIFYGYTF.

This clonotype was found many times. The rearrangement joins TRBV6-5 to TRBJ1-1, with a tentative D call TRBD1 (6 bases). The CDR3 is 15 amino acids. Trimming pared 2 bases from V and 5 bases from J, leaving 15 bases between. Per germline, CDR1 MNHEY and CDR2 SVGAGI. CDR3 residues: CASSYRGRGGTEAFF. The DNA of the CDR3 is TGTGCCAGCAGTTACCGGGGGCGAGGAGGGACTGAAGCTTTCTTT.

About this clonotype itself: It may be a read error: a sequence one base away is much more abundant. The chain recombines TRBV21-1 with TRBJ2-5; the DNA was not used to check the table's D call, TRBD1. TRBV21-1 is listed as a pseudogene. The CDR3 is 13 residues long. CDR3 residues: CASSWAGEETQYF. As DNA, the CDR3 is TGTGCCAGCAGCTGGGCAGGGGAAGAGACCCAGTACTTC.